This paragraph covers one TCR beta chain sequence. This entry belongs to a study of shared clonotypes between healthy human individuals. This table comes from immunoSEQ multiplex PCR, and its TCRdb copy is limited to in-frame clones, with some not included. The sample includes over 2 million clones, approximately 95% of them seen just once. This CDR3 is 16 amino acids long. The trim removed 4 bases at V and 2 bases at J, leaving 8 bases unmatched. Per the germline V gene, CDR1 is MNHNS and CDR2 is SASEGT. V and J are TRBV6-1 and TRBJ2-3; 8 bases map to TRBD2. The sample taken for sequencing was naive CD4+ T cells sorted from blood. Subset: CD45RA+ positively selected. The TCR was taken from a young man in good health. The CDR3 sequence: CASSGGGHILTDTQYF. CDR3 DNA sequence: TGTGCCAGCAGTGGCGGGGGGCACATCCTCACAGATACGCAGTATTTT.